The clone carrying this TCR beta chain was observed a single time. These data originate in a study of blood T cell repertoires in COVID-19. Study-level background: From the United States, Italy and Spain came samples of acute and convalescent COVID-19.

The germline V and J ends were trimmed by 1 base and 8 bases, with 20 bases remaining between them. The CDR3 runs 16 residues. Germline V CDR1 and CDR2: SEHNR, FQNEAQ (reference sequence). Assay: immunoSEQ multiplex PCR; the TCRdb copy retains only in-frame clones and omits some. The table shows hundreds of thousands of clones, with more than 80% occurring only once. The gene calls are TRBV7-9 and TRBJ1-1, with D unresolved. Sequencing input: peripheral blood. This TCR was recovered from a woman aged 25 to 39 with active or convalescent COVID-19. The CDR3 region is CASSLEALNTDREAFF. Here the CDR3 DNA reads TGTGCCAGCAGCTTAGAAGCGCTGAACACTGATCGGGAAGCTTTCTTT. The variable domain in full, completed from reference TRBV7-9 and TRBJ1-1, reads DTGVSQNPRHKITKRGQNVTFRCDPISEHNRLYWYRQTLGQGPEFLTYFQNEAQLEKSRLLSDRFSAERPKGSFSTLEIQRTEQGDSAMYLCASSLEALNTDREAFFGQGTRLTVV.